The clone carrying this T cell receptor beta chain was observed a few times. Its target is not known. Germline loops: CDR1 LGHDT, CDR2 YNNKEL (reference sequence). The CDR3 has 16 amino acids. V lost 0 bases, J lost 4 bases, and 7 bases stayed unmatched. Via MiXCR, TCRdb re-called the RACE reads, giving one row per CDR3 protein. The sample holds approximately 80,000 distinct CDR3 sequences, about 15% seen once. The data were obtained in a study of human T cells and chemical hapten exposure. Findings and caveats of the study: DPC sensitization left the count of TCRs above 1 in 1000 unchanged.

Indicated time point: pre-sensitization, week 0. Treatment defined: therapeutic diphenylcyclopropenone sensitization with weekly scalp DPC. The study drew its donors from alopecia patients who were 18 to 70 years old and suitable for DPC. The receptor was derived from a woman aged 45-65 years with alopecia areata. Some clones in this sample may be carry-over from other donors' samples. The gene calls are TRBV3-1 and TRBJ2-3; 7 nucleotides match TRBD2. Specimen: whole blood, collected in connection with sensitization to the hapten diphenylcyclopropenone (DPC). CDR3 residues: CASSQDDGLGADTQYF. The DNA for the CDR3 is TGTGCCAGCAGCCAAGATGACGGACTAGGGGCAGATACGCAGTATTTT.